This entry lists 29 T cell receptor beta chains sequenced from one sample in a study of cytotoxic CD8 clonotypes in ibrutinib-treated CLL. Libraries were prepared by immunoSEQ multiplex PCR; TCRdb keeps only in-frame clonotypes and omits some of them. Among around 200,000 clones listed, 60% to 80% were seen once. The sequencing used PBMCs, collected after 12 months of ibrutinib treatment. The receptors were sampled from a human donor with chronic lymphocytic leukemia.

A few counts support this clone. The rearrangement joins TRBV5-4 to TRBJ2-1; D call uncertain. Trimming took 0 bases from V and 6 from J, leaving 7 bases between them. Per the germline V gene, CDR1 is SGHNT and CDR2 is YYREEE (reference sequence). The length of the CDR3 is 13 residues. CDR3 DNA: TGTGCCAGCAGCTTGGATCCCGCCAATGAGCAGTTCTTC. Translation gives CASSLDPANEQFF.

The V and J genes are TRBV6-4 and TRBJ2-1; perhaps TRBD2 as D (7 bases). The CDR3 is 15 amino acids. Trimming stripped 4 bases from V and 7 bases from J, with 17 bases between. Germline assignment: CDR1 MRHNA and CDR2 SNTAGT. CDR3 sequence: CASSGMSGGYNEQFF. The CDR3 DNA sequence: TGTGCCAGCAGTGGGATGTCGGGGGGCTATAATGAGCAGTTCTTC.

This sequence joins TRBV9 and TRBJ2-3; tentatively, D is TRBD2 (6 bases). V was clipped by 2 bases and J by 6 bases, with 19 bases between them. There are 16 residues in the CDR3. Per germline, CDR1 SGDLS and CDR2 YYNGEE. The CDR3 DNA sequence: TGTGCCAGCAGCGTGGACGCCCCCGGGGGTTTCGATACGCAGTATTTT. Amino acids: CASSVDAPGGFDTQYF. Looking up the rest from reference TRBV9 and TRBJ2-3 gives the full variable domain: DSGVTQTPKHLITATGQRVTLRCSPRSGDLSVYWYQQSLDQGLQFLIQYYNGEERAKGNILERFSAQQFPDLHSELNLSSLELGDSALYFCASSVDAPGGFDTQYFGPGTRLTVL.

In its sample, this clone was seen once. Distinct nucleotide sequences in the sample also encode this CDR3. The CDR3 nucleotides read TGTGCCAGCACCCGGTCTGGAGTTAACTATGGCTACACCTTC. This sequence encodes CASTRSGVNYGYTF. The chain couples TRBV6-1 to TRBJ1-2; D is unclear. CDR3 length equals 14 residues. V lost 7 bases and J lost 1, with 13 bases in between. Germline V CDR1 and CDR2: MNHNS, SASEGT.

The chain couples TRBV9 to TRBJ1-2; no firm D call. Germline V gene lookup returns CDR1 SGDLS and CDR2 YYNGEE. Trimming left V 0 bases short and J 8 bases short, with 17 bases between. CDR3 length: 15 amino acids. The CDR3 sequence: CASSVGFEGKEGYTF. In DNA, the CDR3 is TGTGCCAGCAGCGTAGGGTTTGAGGGTAAAGAAGGCTACACCTTC.

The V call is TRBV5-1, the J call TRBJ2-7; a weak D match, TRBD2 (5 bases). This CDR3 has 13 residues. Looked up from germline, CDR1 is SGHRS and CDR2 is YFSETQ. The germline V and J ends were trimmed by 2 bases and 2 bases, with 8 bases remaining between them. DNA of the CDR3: TGCGCCAGCAGCTTCGGGGAGCCCTACGAGCAGTACTTC. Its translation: CASSFGEPYEQYF.

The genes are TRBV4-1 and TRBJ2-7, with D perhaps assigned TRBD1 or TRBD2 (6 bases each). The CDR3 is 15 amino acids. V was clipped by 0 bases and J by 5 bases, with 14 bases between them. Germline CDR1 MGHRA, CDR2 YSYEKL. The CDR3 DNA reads TGCGCCAGCAGCCAAGATGTGGGGGCTAGCGACGAGCAGTACTTC. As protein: CASSQDVGASDEQYF.

The CDR3 reads CASSTGSHLYEQYF. CDR3 nucleotide sequence: TGTGCCAGCAGTACGGGTTCCCACCTTTACGAGCAGTACTTC. J is TRBJ2-7 and V is TRBV6-5; D unclear. The V end lost 5 bases, the J end lost 4 bases, and 15 bases lay between the germline ends. Germline CDR1 reads MNHEY; CDR2 reads SVGAGI. This CDR3 is built from 14 residues.

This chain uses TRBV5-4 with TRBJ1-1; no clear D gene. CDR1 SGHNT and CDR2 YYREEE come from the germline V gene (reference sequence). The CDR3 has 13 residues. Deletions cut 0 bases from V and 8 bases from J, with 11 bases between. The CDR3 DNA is TGTGCCAGCAGCTTGGGGACGGAGGTGGAAGCTTTCTTT. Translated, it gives CASSLGTEVEAFF.

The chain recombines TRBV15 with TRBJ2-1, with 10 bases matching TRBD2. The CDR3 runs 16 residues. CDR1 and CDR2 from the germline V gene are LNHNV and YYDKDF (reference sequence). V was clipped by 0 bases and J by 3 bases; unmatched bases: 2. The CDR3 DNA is TGTGCCACCAGCAGAGAACAGCGGGGGGGCTACAATGAGCAGTTCTTC. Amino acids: CATSREQRGGYNEQFF.

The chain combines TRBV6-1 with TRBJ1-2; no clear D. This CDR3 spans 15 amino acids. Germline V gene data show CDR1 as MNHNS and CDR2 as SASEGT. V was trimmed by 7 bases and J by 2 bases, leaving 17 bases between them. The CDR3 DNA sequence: TGTGCCAGCACCGAGGGTGGCTCAGCCAACTATGGCTACACCTTC. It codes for CASTEGGSANYGYTF.

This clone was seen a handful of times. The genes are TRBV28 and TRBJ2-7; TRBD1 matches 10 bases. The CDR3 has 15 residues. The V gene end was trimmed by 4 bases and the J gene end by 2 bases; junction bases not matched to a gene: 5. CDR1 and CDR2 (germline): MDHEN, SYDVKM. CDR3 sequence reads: CASSSGGQGTYEQYF. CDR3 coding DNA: TGTGCCAGCAGTTCCGGGGGACAGGGGACCTACGAGCAGTACTTC.

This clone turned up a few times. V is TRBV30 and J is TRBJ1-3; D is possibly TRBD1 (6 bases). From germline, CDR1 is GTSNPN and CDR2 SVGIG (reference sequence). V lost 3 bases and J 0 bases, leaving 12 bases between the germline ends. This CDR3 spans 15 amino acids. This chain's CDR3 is CAWSRGIGSGNTIYF. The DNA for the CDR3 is TGTGCCTGGAGCAGGGGAATCGGCTCTGGAAACACCATATATTTT. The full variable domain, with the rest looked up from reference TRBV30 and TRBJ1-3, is SQTIHQWPATLVQPVGSPLSLECTVEGTSNPNLYWYRQAAGRGLQLLFYSVGIGQISSEVPQNLSASRPQDRQFILSSKKLLLSDSGFYLCAWSRGIGSGNTIYFGEGSWLTVV.

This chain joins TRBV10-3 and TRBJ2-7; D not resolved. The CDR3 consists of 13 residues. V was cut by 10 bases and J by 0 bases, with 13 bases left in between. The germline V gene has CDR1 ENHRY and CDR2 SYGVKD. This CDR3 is CATSQPSSYEQYF. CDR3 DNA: TGTGCCACCTCGCAGCCGAGCTCCTACGAGCAGTACTTC.

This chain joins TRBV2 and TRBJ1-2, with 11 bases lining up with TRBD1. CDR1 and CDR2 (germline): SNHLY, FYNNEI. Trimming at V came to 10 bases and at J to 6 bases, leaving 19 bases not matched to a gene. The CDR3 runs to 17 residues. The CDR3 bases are TGTGCCAAAACAGGAGGACAGGGGGCGTCCCCCCAAAATGGCTACACCTTC. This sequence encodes CAKTGGQGASPQNGYTF.

CDR3 residues: CASSFEGRSSYEQYF. The CDR3 coding sequence is TGTGCCAGCAGCTTTGAGGGTAGGAGCTCCTACGAGCAGTACTTC. The chain combines TRBV7-8 with TRBJ2-7; perhaps TRBD2 as D (5 bases). The CDR3 sequence is 15 residues long. CDR1 and CDR2 from the germline V gene are SGHVS and FQNEAQ. V lost 3 bases, J lost 0 bases, and 12 bases lay in between.

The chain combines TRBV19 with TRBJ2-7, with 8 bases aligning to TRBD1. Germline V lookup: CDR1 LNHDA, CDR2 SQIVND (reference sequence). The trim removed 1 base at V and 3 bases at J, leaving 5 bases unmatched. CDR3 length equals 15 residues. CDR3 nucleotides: TGTGCCAGTAGTATAGGGACAGGGATAATCTACGAGCAGTACTTC. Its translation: CASSIGTGIIYEQYF.

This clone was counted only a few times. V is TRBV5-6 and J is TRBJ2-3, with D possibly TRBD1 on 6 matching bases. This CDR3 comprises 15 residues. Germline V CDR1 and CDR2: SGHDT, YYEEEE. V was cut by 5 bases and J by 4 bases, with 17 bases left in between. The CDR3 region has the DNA TGTGCCAGCAGATCGACAGGTTTCGAACCAGATACGCAGTATTTT. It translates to CASRSTGFEPDTQYF. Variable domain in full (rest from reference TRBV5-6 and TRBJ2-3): DAGVTQSPTHLIKTRGQQVTLRCSPKSGHDTVSWYQQALGQGPQFIFQYYEEEERQRGNFPDRFSGHQFPNYSSELNVNALLLGDSALYLCASRSTGFEPDTQYFGPGTRLTVL.

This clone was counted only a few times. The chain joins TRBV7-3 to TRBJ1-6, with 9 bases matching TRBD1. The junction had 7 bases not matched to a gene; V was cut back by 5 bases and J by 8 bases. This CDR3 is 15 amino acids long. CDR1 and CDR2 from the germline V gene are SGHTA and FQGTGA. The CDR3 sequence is CASSTTGGADSPLHF. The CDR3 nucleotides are TGTGCCAGCAGCACAACAGGGGGCGCGGATTCACCCCTCCACTTT.

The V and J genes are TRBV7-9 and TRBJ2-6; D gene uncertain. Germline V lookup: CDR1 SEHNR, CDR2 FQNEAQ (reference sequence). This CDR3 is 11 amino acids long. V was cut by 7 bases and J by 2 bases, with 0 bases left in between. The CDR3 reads CASTGANVLTF. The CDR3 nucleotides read TGTGCCAGCACTGGGGCCAACGTCCTGACTTTC.

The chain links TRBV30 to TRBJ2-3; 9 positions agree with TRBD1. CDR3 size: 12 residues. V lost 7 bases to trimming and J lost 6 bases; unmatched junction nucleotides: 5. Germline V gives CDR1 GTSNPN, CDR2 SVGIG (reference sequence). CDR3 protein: CALGQGGDTQYF. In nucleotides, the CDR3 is TGTGCCTTGGGACAGGGAGGGGATACGCAGTATTTT.

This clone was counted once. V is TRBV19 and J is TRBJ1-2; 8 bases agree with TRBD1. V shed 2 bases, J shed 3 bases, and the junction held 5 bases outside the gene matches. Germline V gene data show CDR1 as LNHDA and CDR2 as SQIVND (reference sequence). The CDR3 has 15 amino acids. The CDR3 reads CASSIPGQDYYGYTF. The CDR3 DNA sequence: TGTGCCAGTAGTATACCGGGACAGGACTACTATGGCTACACCTTC.

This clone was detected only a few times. Here the CDR3 DNA reads TGTGCCAGCAGTGATGGAGGGACTAGAATACAGCTGTTTTTT. Encoded protein: CASSDGGTRIQLFF. This sequence joins TRBV2 and TRBJ2-2, with TRBD2 identical over 8 bases. Germline V gene data show CDR1 as SNHLY and CDR2 as FYNNEI. Germline trimming cut 3 bases from V and 12 bases from J; bases unmatched to any gene: 9. CDR3 length equals 14 residues.

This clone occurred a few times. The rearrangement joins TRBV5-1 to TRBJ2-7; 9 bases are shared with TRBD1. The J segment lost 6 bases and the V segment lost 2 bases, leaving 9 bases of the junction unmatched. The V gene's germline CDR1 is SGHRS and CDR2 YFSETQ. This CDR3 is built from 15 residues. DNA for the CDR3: TGCGCCAGCAGCTTTAACAGGGGGCAGTATTTCGAGCAGTACTTC. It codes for CASSFNRGQYFEQYF.

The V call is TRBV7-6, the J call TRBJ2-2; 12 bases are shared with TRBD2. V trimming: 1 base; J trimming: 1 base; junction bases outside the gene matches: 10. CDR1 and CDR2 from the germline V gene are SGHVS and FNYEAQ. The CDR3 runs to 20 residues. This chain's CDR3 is CASSLVPASGRALNTGELFF. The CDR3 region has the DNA TGTGCCAGCAGCTTAGTCCCGGCTAGCGGGAGGGCCTTGAACACCGGGGAGCTGTTTTTT.

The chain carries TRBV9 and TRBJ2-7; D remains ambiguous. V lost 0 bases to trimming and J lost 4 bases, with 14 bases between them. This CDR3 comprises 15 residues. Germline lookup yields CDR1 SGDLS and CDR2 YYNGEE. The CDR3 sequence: CASSVGAELSYEQYF. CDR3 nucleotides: TGTGCCAGCAGCGTAGGGGCAGAGTTGAGTTACGAGCAGTACTTC. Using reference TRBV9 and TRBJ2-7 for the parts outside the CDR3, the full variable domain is DSGVTQTPKHLITATGQRVTLRCSPRSGDLSVYWYQQSLDQGLQFLIQYYNGEERAKGNILERFSAQQFPDLHSELNLSSLELGDSALYFCASSVGAELSYEQYFGPGTRLTVT.

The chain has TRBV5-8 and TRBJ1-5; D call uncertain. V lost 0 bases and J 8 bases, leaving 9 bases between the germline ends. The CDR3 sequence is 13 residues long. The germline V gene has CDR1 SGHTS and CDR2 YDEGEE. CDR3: CASSLGRDKPQHF. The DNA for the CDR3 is TGTGCCAGCAGCTTGGGCCGGGATAAGCCCCAGCATTTT.

CDR3 in DNA: TGCGCCAGCAGCCTAACTACTAGCGGTAAGGAGACCCAGTACTTC. Translation: CASSLTTSGKETQYF. This sequence joins TRBV5-1 and TRBJ2-5; 8 positions match TRBD2. CDR1 and CDR2 from the germline V gene are SGHRS and YFSETQ. V dropped 4 bases and J dropped 5; count of bases not matched to a gene: 10. The CDR3 consists of 15 residues.

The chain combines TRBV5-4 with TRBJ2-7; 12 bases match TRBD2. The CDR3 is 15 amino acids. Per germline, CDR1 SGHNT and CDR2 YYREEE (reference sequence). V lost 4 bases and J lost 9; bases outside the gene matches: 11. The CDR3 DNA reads TGTGCCAGCAGCACCCGGACTAGCGGGACGGTGCGGCAGTACTTC. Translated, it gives CASSTRTSGTVRQYF.